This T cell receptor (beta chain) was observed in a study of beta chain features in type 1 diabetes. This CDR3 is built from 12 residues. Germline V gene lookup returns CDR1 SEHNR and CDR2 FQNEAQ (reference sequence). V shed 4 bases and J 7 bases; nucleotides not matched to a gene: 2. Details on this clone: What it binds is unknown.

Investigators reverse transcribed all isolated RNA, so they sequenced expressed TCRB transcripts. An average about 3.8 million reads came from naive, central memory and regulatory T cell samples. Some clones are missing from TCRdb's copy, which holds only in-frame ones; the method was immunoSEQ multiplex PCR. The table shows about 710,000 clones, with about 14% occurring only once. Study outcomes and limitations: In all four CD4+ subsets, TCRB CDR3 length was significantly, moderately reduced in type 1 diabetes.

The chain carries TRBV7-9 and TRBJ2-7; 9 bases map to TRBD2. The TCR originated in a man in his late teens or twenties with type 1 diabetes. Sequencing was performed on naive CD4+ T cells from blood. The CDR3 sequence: CASSSLAGEQYF. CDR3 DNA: TGTGCCAGCAGCTCTCTAGCGGGGGAGCAGTACTTC.